This T cell receptor beta chain was sequenced during a study of shared clonotypes between healthy human individuals. Across the study: CD4 naive cells filled three plates per donor, CD4 memory three, CD8 naive two and CD8 memory one.

The CDR3 has 14 amino acids. Germline V gene lookup returns CDR1 MNHEY and CDR2 SMNVEV (reference sequence). J lost 4 bases, V lost 6 bases, and 6 bases had no gene match. Data came from immunoSEQ multiplex PCR; TCRdb stores just in-frame clones and leaves some out. This sample has roughly 650,000 clones, with 95% to 96% found just once. The naive CD8 subset, CD45RO-negative cells positively selected for CCR7, excluded terminally differentiated effector memory CD45RA+ cells. The chain employs TRBV27 and TRBJ2-3; TRBD2 aligns across 8 bases. The source of this sequence is a woman in her twenties or thirties in good health. The sequenced sample was naive CD8+ T cells sorted from blood. In DNA, the CDR3 is TGTGCCAGCAGCCCGACTAGCGCCGCAGATACGCAGTATTTT. As protein: CASSPTSAADTQYF.